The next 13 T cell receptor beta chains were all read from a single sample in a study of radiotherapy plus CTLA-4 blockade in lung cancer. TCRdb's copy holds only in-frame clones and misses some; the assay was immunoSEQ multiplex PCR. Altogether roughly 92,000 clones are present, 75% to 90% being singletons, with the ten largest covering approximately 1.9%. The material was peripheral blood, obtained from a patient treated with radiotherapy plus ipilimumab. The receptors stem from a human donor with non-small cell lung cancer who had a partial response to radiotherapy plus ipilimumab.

The CDR3 protein is CASRIRQAGAVEQYV. The CDR3 coding sequence is TGCGCCAGCAGAATCAGACAGGCCGGGGCGGTCGAGCAGTACGTC. V and J are TRBV23-1 and TRBJ2-7, with D maybe TRBD1 (6 bases). TRBV23-1 counts as an open reading frame of uncertain function. The V end was cut by 6 bases, the J end by 6 bases, with 21 bases between. The CDR3 is 15 amino acids.

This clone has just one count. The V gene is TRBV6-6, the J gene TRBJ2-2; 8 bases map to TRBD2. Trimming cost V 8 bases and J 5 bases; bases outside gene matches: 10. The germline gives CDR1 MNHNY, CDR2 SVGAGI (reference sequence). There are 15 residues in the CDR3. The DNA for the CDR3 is TGTGCCAGCCGCCGAATGCGGGAGGTAACCGGGGAGCTGTTTTTT. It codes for CASRRMREVTGELFF.

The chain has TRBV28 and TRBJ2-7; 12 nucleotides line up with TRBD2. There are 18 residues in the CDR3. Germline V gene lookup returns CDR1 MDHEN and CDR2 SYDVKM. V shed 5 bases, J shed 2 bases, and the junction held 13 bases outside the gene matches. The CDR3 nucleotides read TGTGCCAGCAGTGAGGGACTAGCGGGCCCTACAGCGCCCTACGAGCAGTACTTC. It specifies CASSEGLAGPTAPYEQYF. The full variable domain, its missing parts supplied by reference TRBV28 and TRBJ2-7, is DVKVTQSSRYLVKRTGEKVFLECVQDMDHENMFWYRQDPGLGLRLIYFSYDVKMKEKGDIPEGYSVSREKKERFSLILESASTNQTSMYLCASSEGLAGPTAPYEQYFGPGTRLTVT.

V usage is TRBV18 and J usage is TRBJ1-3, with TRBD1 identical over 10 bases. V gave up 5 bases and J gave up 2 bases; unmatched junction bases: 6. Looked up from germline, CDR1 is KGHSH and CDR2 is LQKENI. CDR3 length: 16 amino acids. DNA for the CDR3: TGTGCCAGCTCAACCGGGACAGGGGTAGCTGGAAACACCATATATTTT. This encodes CASSTGTGVAGNTIYF.

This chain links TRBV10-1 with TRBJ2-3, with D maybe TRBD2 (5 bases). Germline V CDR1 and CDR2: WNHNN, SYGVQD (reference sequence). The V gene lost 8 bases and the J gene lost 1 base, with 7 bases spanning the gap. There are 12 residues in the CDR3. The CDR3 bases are TGCGCCAGCTCCGGGGGCACAGATACGCAGTATTTT. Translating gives CASSGGTDTQYF.

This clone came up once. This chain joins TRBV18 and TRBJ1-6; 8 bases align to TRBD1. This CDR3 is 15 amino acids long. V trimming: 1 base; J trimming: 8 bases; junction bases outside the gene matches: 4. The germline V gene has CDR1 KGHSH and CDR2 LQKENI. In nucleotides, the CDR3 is TGTGCCAGCTCACCACTCACAGGGGGGTATTCACCCCTCCACTTT. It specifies CASSPLTGGYSPLHF.

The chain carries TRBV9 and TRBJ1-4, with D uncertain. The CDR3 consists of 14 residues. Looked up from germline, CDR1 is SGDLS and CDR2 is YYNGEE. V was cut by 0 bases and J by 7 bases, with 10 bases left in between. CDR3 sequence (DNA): TGTGCCAGCAGCGTAGATCGGGGAGCTGAAAAACTGTTTTTT. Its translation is CASSVDRGAEKLFF. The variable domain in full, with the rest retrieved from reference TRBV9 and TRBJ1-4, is DSGVTQTPKHLITATGQRVTLRCSPRSGDLSVYWYQQSLDQGLQFLIQYYNGEERAKGNILERFSAQQFPDLHSELNLSSLELGDSALYFCASSVDRGAEKLFFGSGTQLSVL.

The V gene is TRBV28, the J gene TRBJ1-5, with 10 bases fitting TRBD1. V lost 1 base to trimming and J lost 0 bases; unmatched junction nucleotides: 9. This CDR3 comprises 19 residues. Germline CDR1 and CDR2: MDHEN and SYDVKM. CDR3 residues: CASSLYTGTGVYSNQPQHF. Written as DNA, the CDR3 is TGTGCCAGCAGTTTATATACCGGGACAGGGGTTTATAGCAATCAGCCCCAGCATTTT. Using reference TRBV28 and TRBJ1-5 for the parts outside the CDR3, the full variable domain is DVKVTQSSRYLVKRTGEKVFLECVQDMDHENMFWYRQDPGLGLRLIYFSYDVKMKEKGDIPEGYSVSREKKERFSLILESASTNQTSMYLCASSLYTGTGVYSNQPQHFGDGTRLSIL.

CDR3 in amino acids: CASSLQGPYTEAFF. CDR3 in DNA: TGTGCCAGCAGCCTGCAGGGGCCATACACTGAAGCTTTCTTT. This chain connects TRBV5-8 to TRBJ1-1; a possible D gene is TRBD1 (6 bases). The germline V gene has CDR1 SGHTS and CDR2 YDEGEE. CDR3 length equals 14 residues. V shed 4 bases and J shed 3 bases, with 13 bases lying between them.

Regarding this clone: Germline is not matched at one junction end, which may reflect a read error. The CDR3 sequence: CASSPTQQGTQYF. For the CDR3, the DNA is TGTGCCAGCAGTCCAACACAGCAAGGGACCCAGTACTTC. This chain links TRBV27 with TRBJ2-5; D unresolved. The germline V gene has CDR1 MNHEY and CDR2 SMNVEV (reference sequence). There are 13 residues in the CDR3.

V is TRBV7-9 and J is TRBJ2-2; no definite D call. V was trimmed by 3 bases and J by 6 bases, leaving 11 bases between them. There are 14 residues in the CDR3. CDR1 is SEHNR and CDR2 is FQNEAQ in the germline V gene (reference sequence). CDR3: CASSFSLEPGELFF. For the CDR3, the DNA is TGTGCCAGCAGCTTTTCCCTGGAGCCCGGGGAGCTGTTTTTT.

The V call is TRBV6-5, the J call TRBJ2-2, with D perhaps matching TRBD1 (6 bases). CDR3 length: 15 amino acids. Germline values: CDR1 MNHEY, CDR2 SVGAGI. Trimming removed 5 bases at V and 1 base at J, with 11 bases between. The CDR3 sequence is CASSPRQVNTGELFF. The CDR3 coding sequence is TGTGCCAGCAGTCCCCGACAGGTGAACACCGGGGAGCTGTTTTTT.

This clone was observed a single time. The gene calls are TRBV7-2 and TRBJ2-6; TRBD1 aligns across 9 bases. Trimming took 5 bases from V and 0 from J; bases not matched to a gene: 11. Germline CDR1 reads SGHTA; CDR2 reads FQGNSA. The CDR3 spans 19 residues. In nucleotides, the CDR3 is TGTGCCAGCAGCACTCCCCGGACAGGGGTCCTCTCTGGGGCCAACGTCCTGACTTTC. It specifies CASSTPRTGVLSGANVLTF.